The present T cell receptor (beta chain) was sequenced within a study of shared clonotypes between healthy human individuals. Whole-study findings and limits: Compared with clonotypes that all four donors shared, non-shared clonotypes had lower generation probabilities.

TCRdb keeps only in-frame clones here, not all; method: immunoSEQ multiplex PCR. The sample lists more than 2 million clones; 90% to 95% were seen once. With regard to this clone: Its antigen is unknown.

The germline gives CDR1 LGHNA, CDR2 YNFKEQ. Losses at the gene ends were 1 base for V and 6 bases for J; bases not matched to a gene: 12. The CDR3 totals 18 residues. The naive CD8 population came from CD45RO-negative cells selected for CCR7, without terminally differentiated effector memory CD45RA+ cells. Specimen: naive CD8+ T cells from PBMCs. The sequence derives from a man in his late teens or twenties in good health. Some clones in this sample may be carry-over from other donors' samples. The chain recombines TRBV4-2 with TRBJ2-1, with 10 positions matching TRBD2. CDR3 in DNA: TGTGCCAGCAGCCAAGCGGCAGCGGGAGGGCCCGTCTTCAATGAGCAGTTCTTC. Amino acid sequence: CASSQAAAGGPVFNEQFF.